This T cell receptor (beta chain) was profiled in a study of PD-1 blockade in classical Hodgkin lymphoma. Study findings and constraints: Reported findings placed baseline TCR diversity lower in newly diagnosed patients (compared with healthy donors). Unlike CD8+ TCR diversity, which did not rise significantly by C4D1, CD4+ TCR diversity did. The drivers behind the repertoire differences, possibly disease activity or prior therapy, remain undefined.

TCRdb's table, derived via immunoSEQ multiplex PCR, lists solely in-frame clones and lacks some. Among 12,000 or so clones listed, roughly 84% were seen once. On this clone itself: Its specificity is unknown.

After autologous stem cell transplantation all patients relapsed, and prior brentuximab vedotin exposure differed between cohorts. Patients' outcomes at their best amounted to complete response, partial response or progressive disease. V gave up 5 bases and J gave up 8 bases, with 13 bases separating them. The V gene's germline CDR1 is PRHDT and CDR2 FYEKMQ (reference sequence). This CDR3 region has 13 residues. This rearrangement joins TRBV13 to TRBJ2-1; no definite D call. This receptor was identified in a human donor with classical Hodgkin lymphoma. Sequences were derived from peripheral blood mononuclear cells (PBMCs), sampled at baseline. CDR3 loop: CASSRAPSDEQFF. The CDR3 nucleotides read TGTGCCAGCAGCCGGGCCCCCTCCGATGAGCAGTTCTTC.